This T cell receptor (beta chain) originates from a study of T cell responses to AZD1222 COVID-19 vaccine (dated by TCRdb to the early 2020s). Regarding the research as a whole: AZD1222 recipients with second doses at about 4 weeks or about 12 weeks were pooled, because spike-specific TCR depth and breadth did not differ between schedules. A total of around 240 trial participants underwent TCR sequencing, of whom roughly 210 had received two doses of AZD1222 and some 26 had received two doses of the MenACWY control vaccine. Trial participants were enrolled into age subgroups of 18-55, 56-69 and 70-plus years, which contained approximately 150, 28 and 58 TCR-sequenced participants, respectively.

Beyond this particular receptor, the publication reports: Nearly half of unique spike-specific TCRs reportedly recognized epitopes outside regions mutated in the B.1.351 and B.1.1.7 variants. The whole spike protein was spanned by vaccine-associated CD4 TCRs, and dominant responses were seen in regions 160-218 and 743-854. Because no day 14 peak-response samples were available, repertoires were characterized only after the peak T cell response. The 56-69-year group was small, and its depth increase did not reach significance, likely because of low power. Participants were mostly white British, with more females than males. The authors suggested clonal diversity may have been underestimated. Only a handful of AZD1222 recipients were SARS-CoV-2 seropositive at baseline, limiting conclusions about previously exposed vaccinees. A significant rise in spike-specific TCR breadth and depth was observed after two AZD1222 doses relative to day 0 and relative to MenACWY recipients.

As concerns this clone: There is no known antigen for this receptor. Base qualities are not provided; no much larger clone lies one nucleotide away.

Reading the label with the study, this specimen's time point is: baseline before first vaccination. Vaccinee samples were obtained from the UK trials COV001 and COV002, which included a single-blind randomized controlled phase 2/3 trial of AZD1222 (ChAdOx1 nCoV-19) in healthy adults. Trial participant PBMC samples were collected at day 0 and day 28 after the second dose for TCRbeta chain sequencing. The CDR3 regions of human TCRbeta chains were subjected to immunosequencing. In the authors' own workflow: Repertoire TCRs were matched against a reference library of SARS-CoV-2-specific TCRs generated with the MIRA antigen-specificity platform. Breadth was defined as the fraction of unique TCRs that were SARS-CoV-2-associated. Depth was defined as the fraction of total T cells that were SARS-CoV-2-associated. Using the MIRA data, each spike-specific TCR was mapped to the spike region that the TCR reacts to and placed in a CD4 or CD8 class. Log10-transformed breadth and depth values were compared by one-way ANOVA with Sidak's multiple comparisons tests. TCRdb limited this immuneACCESS table to in-frame rearrangements with V and J called. A share of clones is missing; checked studies link under half to unresolved V genes, and the rest is unexplained. V and J calls and clone size are those listed in that table; D and trimming were worked out from the DNA. This sample has 85,000 to 130,000 clones in its table, and 75% to 90% of those were observed once. The ten largest account for more than 6.5% of the sample.

The source was peripheral blood, collected on day 0 of AZD1222 vaccination. This receptor was obtained from an adult in good health.

The DNA is TGTGCCAGTGGCTGGACTCGCGAAGAGACCCAGTACTTC. This translates into CASGWTREETQYF. The rearranged segments are TRBV19 and TRBJ2-5; the D gene is possibly TRBD2, with 5 bases matching. The CDR3 starts with the cysteine, ends with the phenylalanine, and has 13 residues. Solely the CDR3 DNA is kept, with 39 bases framed from the first base. The germline V gene (reference sequence) sets CDR1 to LNHDA and CDR2 to SQIVND. V is shortened by 8 bases, J by 3 bases, and the region joining them spans 13 bases.